What follows is one T cell receptor beta chain and its context. What it binds is unknown. This entry belongs to a study of T cell responses to AZD1222 COVID-19 vaccine. Study-wide results and limits: Donors were chiefly white British, with a greater number of females, and clonal diversity was perhaps underestimated. Only a handful of AZD1222 recipients, roughly six in all, had baseline seropositivity. Receipt of two AZD1222 doses was followed by a rise in Spike-specific TCR breadth and depth. Only after the peak T cell response were repertoires sampled.

Assay used: immunoSEQ multiplex PCR; TCRdb lists only in-frame clones, some missing. The table lists about 100,000 clones, nearly 90% of them singletons. Germline assignment: CDR1 LGHDT and CDR2 YNNKEL (reference sequence). V was clipped by 2 bases and J by 1 base, with 11 bases between them. This CDR3 region has 15 residues. The receptor was derived from an adult in good health. The chain employs TRBV3-1 (or the pseudogene TRBV3-2) and TRBJ1-1; possible D gene TRBD1, 6 bases. Source: peripheral blood, taken on day 0 of AZD1222 vaccination. The CDR3 loop is CASSQSWGRNTEAFF. The CDR3 DNA reads as TGTGCCAGCAGCCAAAGTTGGGGGCGGAACACTGAAGCTTTCTTT.